Reported below is one T cell receptor (beta chain). Its recognized antigen is unknown. No qualities accompany the bases; no much larger clone lies one base away. Each collaborating institution followed its own protocols to collect whole blood in K2EDTA tubes. Collaborator samples were shipped for TCRbeta analysis as frozen whole blood, isolated PBMCs, or DNA extracted from either sample type. TCRbeta CDR3 regions were amplified from genomic DNA using the immunoSEQ Assay, a bias-controlled multiplex PCR. Under the source paper's analysis protocol: Nucleated cell counts per sample were estimated from amplification of reference gene primers within the assay. To quantify the absolute abundance of each unique TCRbeta CDR3 rearrangement, sequence reads were collapsed and filtered. For each sample, productive Simpson clonality was calculated as the square root of Simpson's diversity index across productive rearrangements. Drawn from immuneACCESS, this table holds only the in-frame rearrangements with V and J called that TCRdb kept. Clones are partly lost; checked studies trace under half to an unresolved V gene and leave the rest unexplained. V, J and clone size are taken as reported in that table, and D and trimming were inferred from the DNA itself. Within this sample are approximately 180,000 clones, with 75% to 80% of them counted one time only. The leading ten clones occupy approximately 26% of the sample.

The CDR3 sequence holds 14 residues, the cysteine and phenylalanine included. Only CDR3 DNA is held: 42 bases, read in frame from base 1. According to the germline V gene, CDR1 reads SGHRS and CDR2 reads YFSETQ. A distance of 12 bases separates the germline ends of V and J, which lose 3 bases and 3 bases respectively. The data belong to a study of blood T cell repertoires in COVID-19 (dated by TCRdb to about 2020). In the study overall: Samples from collaborators originated in the United States, Italy and Spain and spanned both the acute and convalescent phases of COVID-19. The prospective study material was composed of cDNA or gDNA derived from T cells, B-cell-depleted T cells, or PBMCs. Deeply sampled blood TCRbeta repertoires from subjects exposed to, actively infected with, or recovered from COVID-19 were included in the dataset. The repertoires were made available in a free public database intended to serve as a resource for research on the immune response to SARS-CoV-2. The samples were drawn from the first 160 participants of the ongoing ImmuneRACE study and from over a thousand subjects provided by 6 global collaborators. A de-identified subject ID, COVID-19 status, age in years and sex were almost always included in the sample metadata. Where HLA class I and class II types were available, the types were taken from metadata supplied by the sample provider, not from assay-based typing. Overall study outcomes, separate from this receptor: Clinical and demographic metadata were provided uncurated, with the amount varying by source and participant.

The material sequenced was peripheral blood. The sequence joins TRBV5-1 to TRBJ1-1, with TRBD1 tentatively as D gene (5 bases match). The TCR originated in a woman in her sixties or seventies with acute or convalescent COVID-19. The nucleotide sequence reads as follows: TGCGCCAGCAGCTGGGGTGGGGCGGACACTGAAGCTTTCTTT. The encoded protein is CASSWGGADTEAFF.